The next 3 T cell receptor beta chains were all read from a single sample in a study of blood T cell repertoires in COVID-19. TCRdb's copy holds only in-frame clones and misses some; the assay was immunoSEQ multiplex PCR. The sample holds about 80,000 clones, approximately 80% seen once. The sequencing input was peripheral blood. The receptors originated from an elderly man with acute or convalescent COVID-19.

A remark on this clone: One end of the junction does not line up with germline, which may come from a read error. This rearrangement joins TRBV5-1 to TRBJ2-3; D is perhaps TRBD2 (5 bases). The CDR3 spans 15 residues. Germline V CDR1 and CDR2: SGHRS, YFSETQ. The CDR3 nucleotides read TGCGCCAGCAGCTTGGGAGAGGGCCTACGAGATGCGCAGTATTTT. Its translation: CASSLGEGLRDAQYF.

The chain uses TRBV28 and TRBJ2-7, with 8 positions matching TRBD1. Germline lookup yields CDR1 MDHEN and CDR2 SYDVKM. The V segment lost 8 bases and the J segment 3 bases; nucleotides outside the gene matches: 12. This CDR3 contains 15 residues. The CDR3 nucleotides are TGTGCCAGCGGGACCCACGGGACAGGTGACTACGAGCAGTACTTC. Protein sequence: CASGTHGTGDYEQYF.

J is TRBJ2-7 and V is TRBV5-1; D perhaps matches TRBD2 (7 bases). Germline loops: CDR1 SGHRS, CDR2 YFSETQ. The V end lost 4 bases, the J end lost 6 bases, and 20 bases lay between the germline ends. The CDR3 consists of 15 residues. The CDR3 coding sequence is TGCGCCAGCAGCAGGGAGGGGGTAAGAGGATCCGAGCAGTACTTC. Translation gives CASSREGVRGSEQYF.